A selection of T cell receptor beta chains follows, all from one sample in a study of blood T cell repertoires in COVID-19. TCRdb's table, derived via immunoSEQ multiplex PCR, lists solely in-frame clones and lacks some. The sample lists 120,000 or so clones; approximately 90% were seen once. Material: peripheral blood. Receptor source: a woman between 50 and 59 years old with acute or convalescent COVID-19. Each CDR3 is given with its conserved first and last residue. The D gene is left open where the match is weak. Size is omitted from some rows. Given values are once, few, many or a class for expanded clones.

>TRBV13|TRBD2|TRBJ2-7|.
TGTGCCAGCAGCTTAGGCCTAACTAGCGGGAGTTCGTTGTACGAGCAGTACTTC
CASSLGLTSGSSLYEQYF
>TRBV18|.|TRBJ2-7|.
TGTGCCAGCTCACAATCAGGGTACGGCTACGAGCAGTACTTC
CASSQSGYGYEQYF
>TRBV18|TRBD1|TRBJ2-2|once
TGTGCCAGCGAACGGACAGGGGCCTCGTCCGGGGAGCTGTTTTTT
CASERTGASSGELFF
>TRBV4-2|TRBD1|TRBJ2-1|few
TGTGCCAGCAGCCAAGCGGGACAGGGTATGAATGAGCAGTTCTTC
CASSQAGQGMNEQFF
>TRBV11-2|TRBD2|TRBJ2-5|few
TGTGCCAGCAGCGTTAGCGGGAGGGTTGAGACCCAGTACTTC
CASSVSGRVETQYF
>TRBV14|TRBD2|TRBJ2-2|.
TGTGCCAGCAGCCCCGGGACTAGCGTTAGGGCCGAGGAGCTGTTTTTT
CASSPGTSVRAEELFF
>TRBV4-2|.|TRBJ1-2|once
TGTGCCAGCAGCCAGCCAAGGAGAGGGCGCGAAAGGGATACGAATGGCTACACCTTC
CASSQPRRGRERDTNGYTF
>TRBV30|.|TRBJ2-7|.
TGTGCCTGGAGCAACTTCATCAGGGGGGAACAGCAGTACTTC
CAWSNFIRGEQQYF
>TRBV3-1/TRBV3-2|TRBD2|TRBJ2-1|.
TGTGCCAGCAGCCAAATCCGTGGGACTAATCACAATGAGCAGTTCTTC
CASSQIRGTNHNEQFF
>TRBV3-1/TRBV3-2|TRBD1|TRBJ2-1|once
TGTGCCAGCAGTCTCGGGACAGGCTCCTACAATGAGCAGTTCTTC
CASSLGTGSYNEQFF
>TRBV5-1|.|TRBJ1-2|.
TGCGCCAGCAGCTTGGACGGGAACTATGGCTACACCTTC
CASSLDGNYGYTF
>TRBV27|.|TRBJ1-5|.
TGTGCCAGCAGTTTCTCGGGGGGTGTTCAGCCCCAGCATTTT
CASSFSGGVQPQHF
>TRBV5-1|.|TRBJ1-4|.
TGCGCCAGCAGCCCCCTGACAGGAACTAATGAAAAACTGTTTTTT
CASSPLTGTNEKLFF
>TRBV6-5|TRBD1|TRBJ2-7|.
TGTGCCAGCAGTAAACCCAGGACAGGGCTCTACGAGCAGTACTTC
CASSKPRTGLYEQYF
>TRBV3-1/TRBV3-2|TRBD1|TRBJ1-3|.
TGTGCCAGCAGCCAAGGTGGCTCCGGGACAGGGTTCAGGTCCCTCTCTGGAAACACCATATATTTT
CASSQGGSGTGFRSLSGNTIYF
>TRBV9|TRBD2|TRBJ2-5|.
TGTGCCAGCAGCGTAGGGGCAGCGGGGATCCAAGAGACCCAGTACTTC
CASSVGAAGIQETQYF
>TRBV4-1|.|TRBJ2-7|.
TGCGCCAGCAGCCAAGGACAGGGAGGATTATACGAGCAGTACTTC
CASSQGQGGLYEQYF
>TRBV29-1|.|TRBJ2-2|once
TGCAGCGTCTTGAGCGGCCCAGGAACCGGGGAGCTGTTTTTT
CSVLSGPGTGELFF
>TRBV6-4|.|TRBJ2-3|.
TGTGCCAGCAGTGACCAGGGCAGGGACACAGATACGCAGTATTTT
CASSDQGRDTDTQYF
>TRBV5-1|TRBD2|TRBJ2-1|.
TGCGCCAGCAGCGATGGAATGTGGCGGGAGGTCCATGAGCAGTTCTTC
CASSDGMWREVHEQFF
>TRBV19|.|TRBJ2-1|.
TGTGCCAGTAGTACCTCGTCCCCCACTAGTTCCTCCTACAATGAGCAGTTCTTC
CASSTSSPTSSSYNEQFF
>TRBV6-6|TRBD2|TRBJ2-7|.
TGTGCCAGCAGTTACGTAGCGGGAGCCAACGAGCAGTACTTC
CASSYVAGANEQYF
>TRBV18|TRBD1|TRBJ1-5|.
TGTGCCAGCTCACCGGGACAGGCGAGCAATCAGCCCCAGCATTTT
CASSPGQASNQPQHF
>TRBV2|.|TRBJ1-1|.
TGTGCCAGCAGTGACCAGACAGCGAACACTGAAGCTTTCTTT
CASSDQTANTEAFF
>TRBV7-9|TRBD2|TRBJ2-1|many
TGTGCCAGTGAGCGGGAGCTGACTGAGCAGTTCTTC
CASERELTEQFF
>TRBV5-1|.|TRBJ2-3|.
TGCGCCAGCAGCTTGGCCGCCAGTAGCACAGATACGCAGTATTTT
CASSLAASSTDTQYF
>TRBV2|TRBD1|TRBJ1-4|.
TGTGCCAGCAGAGGAGGGGGCGCATCCAATGAAAAACTGTTTTTT
CASRGGGASNEKLFF
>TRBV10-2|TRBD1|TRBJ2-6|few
TGCGCCAGCAGCCCGGGACAGGGTGTAGGTGTCGCTGGGGCCAACGTCCTGACTTTC
CASSPGQGVGVAGANVLTF
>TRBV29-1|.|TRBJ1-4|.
TGCAGCGCCGCAACTAATGAAAAACTGTTTTTT
CSAATNEKLFF
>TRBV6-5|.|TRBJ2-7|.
TGTGCCAGCAACCTGAGACAATCCTACGAGCAGTACTTC
CASNLRQSYEQYF
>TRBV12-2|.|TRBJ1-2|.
TGTGCAAGTCGCTCCCTAGACAGGGGGCTACCAACTTCGGCTAACTATGGCTACACCTTC
CASRSLDRGLPTSANYGYTF
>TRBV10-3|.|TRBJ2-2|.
TGTGCCATCAGTGTTGGGGGCGGCACCGGGGAGCTGTTTTTT
CAISVGGGTGELFF
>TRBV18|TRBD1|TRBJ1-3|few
TGTGCCAGCTCACCTCAGGGGGCAGTAAACACCATATATTTT
CASSPQGAVNTIYF